This T cell receptor (beta chain) stems from a study of T-cell reconstitution after alpha-beta-depleted transplantation in children. Trimming cost V 6 bases and J 4 bases, with 12 bases left between them. This CDR3 spans 13 amino acids. The germline V gene has CDR1 MDHEN and CDR2 SYDVKM. This clonotype came up a few times. No antigen is known for it. Unique molecular identifiers were incorporated when the TCRbeta library was constructed. In TCRdb, the PCR reads were re-called with MiXCR into one record per CDR3 protein. Of more than 500,000 distinct CDR3 sequences in the sample, around 10% are singletons; the top ten hold around 13%. General study results and limits: Several hundred graft clones that had expanded were reportedly the source of alpha-beta T cells about two months after transplant.

The chain links TRBV28 to TRBJ1-1; tentatively, D is TRBD1 (6 bases). Source: PBMCs, mostly from graft donor cells, taken 180 days after TCRalphabeta/CD19-depleted stem cell transplant. The sequence derives from a female patient aged 2-9 years who had a stem cell transplant for aplastic anemia, so the T cells may come from the graft donor. DNA of the CDR3: TGTGCCAGCAGGCTGAGGGGGAGCACTGAAGCTTTCTTT. This translates into CASRLRGSTEAFF. The variable domain in full, completed from reference TRBV28 and TRBJ1-1, reads DVKVTQSSRYLVKRTGEKVFLECVQDMDHENMFWYRQDPGLGLRLIYFSYDVKMKEKGDIPEGYSVSREKKERFSLILESASTNQTSMYLCASRLRGSTEAFFGQGTRLTVV.